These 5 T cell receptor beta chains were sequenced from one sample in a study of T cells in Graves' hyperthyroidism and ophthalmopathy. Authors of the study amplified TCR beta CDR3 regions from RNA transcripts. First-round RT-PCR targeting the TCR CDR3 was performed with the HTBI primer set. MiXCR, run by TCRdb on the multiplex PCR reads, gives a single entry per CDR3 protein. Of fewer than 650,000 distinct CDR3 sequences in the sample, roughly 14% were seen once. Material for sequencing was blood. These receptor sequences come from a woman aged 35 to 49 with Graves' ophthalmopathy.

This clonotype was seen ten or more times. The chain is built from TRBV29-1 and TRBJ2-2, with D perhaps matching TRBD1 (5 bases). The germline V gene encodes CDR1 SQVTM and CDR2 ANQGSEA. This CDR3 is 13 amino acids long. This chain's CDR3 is CTMVQGSTGELFF. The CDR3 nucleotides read TGCACCATGGTCCAGGGAAGCACCGGGGAGCTGTTTTTT.

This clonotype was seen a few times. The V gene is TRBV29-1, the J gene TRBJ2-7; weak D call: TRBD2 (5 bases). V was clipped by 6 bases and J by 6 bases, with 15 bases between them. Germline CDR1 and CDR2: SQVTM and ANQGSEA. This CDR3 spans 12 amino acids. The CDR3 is CSVRVAGSEQYF. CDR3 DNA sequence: TGCAGCGTGCGGGTTGCAGGATCCGAGCAGTACTTC.

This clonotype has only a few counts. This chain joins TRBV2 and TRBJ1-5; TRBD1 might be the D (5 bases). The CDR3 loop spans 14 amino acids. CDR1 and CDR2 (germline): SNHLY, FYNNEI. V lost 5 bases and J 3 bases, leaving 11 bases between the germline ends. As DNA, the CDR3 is TGTGCCAGCAGTTCCCGGACACCCAATCAGCCCCAGCATTTT. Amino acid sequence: CASSSRTPNQPQHF. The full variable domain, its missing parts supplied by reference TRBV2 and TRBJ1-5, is EPEVTQTPSHQVTQMGQEVILRCVPISNHLYFYWYRQILGQKVEFLVSFYNNEISEKSEIFDDQFSVERPDGSNFTLKIRSTKLEDSAMYFCASSSRTPNQPQHFGDGTRLSIL.

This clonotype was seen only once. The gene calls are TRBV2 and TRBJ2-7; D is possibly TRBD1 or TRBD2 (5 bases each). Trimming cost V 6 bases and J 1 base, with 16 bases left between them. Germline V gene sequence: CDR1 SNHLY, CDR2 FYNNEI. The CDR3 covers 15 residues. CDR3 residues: CASSLPGTVSYEQYF. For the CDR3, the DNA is TGTGCCAGCAGCTTACCCGGGACGGTTTCCTACGAGCAGTACTTC.

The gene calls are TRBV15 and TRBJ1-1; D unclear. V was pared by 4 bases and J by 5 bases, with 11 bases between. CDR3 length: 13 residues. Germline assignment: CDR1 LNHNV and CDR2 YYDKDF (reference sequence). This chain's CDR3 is CATSTQIGTEAFF. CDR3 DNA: TGTGCCACCAGCACCCAGATCGGGACTGAAGCTTTCTTT.